The text below deals with one T cell receptor (beta chain). This record belongs to a study of blood T cell repertoires in COVID-19. Study-wide background: There were acute and convalescent COVID-19 samples, and they came from the United States, Italy and Spain. PBMCs, B-cell-depleted T cells, or T cells provided the cDNA or gDNA that made up the material.

Original processing methods: Estimated nucleated cell counts came from reference gene primer amplification. Only in-frame clones appear in the TCRdb table, and some are missing; sequencing was by immunoSEQ multiplex PCR. The V and J calls and clone size were taken over from that table, and D and trimming were inferred from the DNA. The sample holds a few hundred thousand clones, roughly 87% seen once. The TCR was taken from a man aged 18 to 29 with active or convalescent COVID-19. The specimen was peripheral blood.

CDR3 sequence: CASSEGQLNTEAFF. The CDR3 bases are TGCGCCAGCAGTGAGGGACAGCTGAACACTGAAGCTTTCTTT. The chain has TRBV10-2 and TRBJ1-1; maybe TRBD1 (6 bases). Per the germline V gene, CDR1 is WSHSY and CDR2 is SAAADI. V lost 2 bases to trimming and J lost 0 bases, with 7 bases between them. The CDR3 sequence is 14 residues long.